Listed here are 15 T cell receptor beta chains from one sample, sequenced in a study of shared clonotypes between healthy human individuals. Sequencing was performed with immunoSEQ multiplex PCR; in TCRdb, only in-frame clones are kept and a portion is missing. The sample lists roughly 2 million clones; over 85% were seen once. The sample consisted of naive CD4+ T cells sorted from blood. This sample's subset: CD45RA+ positively selected. Receptors were obtained from a man aged 18 to 29 in good health.

Points on this clone: The sample contains more than one DNA sequence encoding this CDR3. This chain connects TRBV7-9 to TRBJ2-3; D not resolved. The germline V and J ends were trimmed by 1 base and 3 bases, with 5 bases remaining between them. The CDR3 length is 13 residues. Germline CDR1 SEHNR, CDR2 FQNEAQ (reference sequence). The DNA of the CDR3 is TGTGCCAGCAGCTTAGGGGGAACAGATACGCAGTATTTT. This sequence encodes CASSLGGTDTQYF.

The chain recombines TRBV5-1 with TRBJ2-2; 7 positions agree with TRBD1. This CDR3 is built from 16 residues. The trim removed 2 bases at V and 1 base at J, leaving 5 bases unmatched. Germline V gene lookup returns CDR1 SGHRS and CDR2 YFSETQ. The CDR3 DNA reads TGCGCCAGCAGCTTAGAAAGGACAGGGAACACCGGGGAGCTGTTTTTT. It yields the protein CASSLERTGNTGELFF.

V and J are TRBV6-6 and TRBJ1-2, with D maybe TRBD1 (6 bases). This CDR3 has 14 residues. Trimming took off 5 bases at V and 6 bases at J, with 16 bases between the two ends. CDR1 is MNHNY, CDR2 SVGAGI, per germline (reference sequence). The CDR3 spells CASSSTGTWNGYTF. The CDR3 bases are TGTGCCAGCAGTAGCACCGGGACATGGAATGGCTACACCTTC.

A word on this clone: The same CDR3 arises from other DNA sequences in this sample as well. CDR3 sequence: CASSEALGEQYF. CDR3 DNA sequence: TGTGCCAGCAGTGAAGCGCTAGGCGAGCAGTACTTC. V usage is TRBV2 and J usage is TRBJ2-7; D not resolved. The CDR3 has 12 amino acids. V lost 0 bases and J lost 6, with 6 bases in between. Germline V gives CDR1 SNHLY, CDR2 FYNNEI.

In DNA form, the CDR3 reads TGTGCCAGTAACACCCCCCAGGGAGGGAAGAATGGCTACACCTTC. Translating it yields CASNTPQGGKNGYTF. The chain couples TRBV19 to TRBJ1-2; TRBD1 might be the D (5 bases). This CDR3 has 15 residues. The germline gives CDR1 LNHDA, CDR2 SQIVND (reference sequence). V gave up 7 bases and J gave up 6 bases, with 21 bases separating them.

This clone was seen just once. The V call is TRBV9, the J call TRBJ2-5; 9 bases are a match to TRBD2. The CDR3 runs to 14 residues. V lost 3 bases and J lost 5; bases outside the gene matches: 5. CDR1 is SGDLS, CDR2 YYNGEE, per germline. The CDR3 spells CASSARTSVETQYF. The CDR3 coding sequence is TGTGCCAGCAGCGCCAGGACTAGCGTGGAGACCCAGTACTTC.

In this sample, this clone turned up once. The chain employs TRBV4-1 and TRBJ2-1, with 13 bases fitting TRBD2. Trimming removed 0 bases from V and 0 bases from J; junction bases left unmatched: 5. The CDR3 runs to 19 residues. Germline CDR1 is MGHRA and CDR2 is YSYEKL. The CDR3 here is CASSQEGLAGRSSYNEQFF. Here the CDR3 DNA reads TGCGCCAGCAGCCAAGAGGGACTAGCGGGGCGAAGCTCCTACAATGAGCAGTTCTTC.

The J gene is TRBJ2-5, the V gene TRBV30; maybe TRBD2 (7 bases). CDR1 and CDR2 (germline): GTSNPN, SVGIG (reference sequence). Deletions cut 5 bases from V and 3 bases from J, with 10 bases between. The CDR3 totals 12 residues. For the CDR3, the DNA is TGTGCCTGGGAGGGGGGGAAAGAGACCCAGTACTTC. This codes for CAWEGGKETQYF.

For this clone: Other DNA sequences in this sample translate to the same CDR3. The CDR3 loop reads CASSLGEKLFF. The CDR3 nucleotides read TGTGCCAGCAGTTTAGGTGAAAAACTGTTTTTT. This chain joins TRBV27 and TRBJ1-4, with D hard to call. Germline CDR1 is MNHEY and CDR2 is SMNVEV (reference sequence). This CDR3 comprises 11 residues. The germline V and J ends were trimmed by 2 bases and 7 bases, with 2 bases remaining between them.

On this clone itself: This may come from a read error, since a much larger clone is one base off. The gene calls are TRBV7-6 and TRBJ2-5; D ambiguous. Trimming shortened V by 1 base and J by 1 base, and 1 base separated the two germline ends. The CDR3 extends over 12 amino acids. Per germline, CDR1 SGHVS and CDR2 FNYEAQ. CDR3 nucleotide sequence: TGTGCCAGCAGCTTAGTCCAAGAGACCCAGTACTTC. Amino acid sequence: CASSLVQETQYF.

The V and J genes are TRBV28 and TRBJ1-6; D may be TRBD1 (6 bases). Trimming left V 3 bases short and J 7 bases short, with 13 bases between. Germline assignment: CDR1 MDHEN and CDR2 SYDVKM. This CDR3 spans 15 amino acids. Written as DNA, the CDR3 is TGTGCCAGCAGTTTCGGGGGGGCGAGGAATTCACCCCTCCACTTT. Encoded protein: CASSFGGARNSPLHF.

The rearrangement uses TRBV5-1 and TRBJ2-2; D is perhaps TRBD1 (6 bases). Germline V gene lookup returns CDR1 SGHRS and CDR2 YFSETQ. V lost 4 bases and J lost 6, with 13 bases in between. The CDR3 consists of 14 residues. CDR3 bases: TGCGCCAGCAGCACCTCTACAGGGCCCGGGGAGCTGTTTTTT. It codes for CASSTSTGPGELFF. The entire variable domain, with the rest obtained from reference TRBV5-1 and TRBJ2-2, is as follows: KAGVTQTPRYLIKTRGQQVTLSCSPISGHRSVSWYQQTPGQGLQFLFEYFSETQRNKGNFPGRFSGRQFSNSRSEMNVSTLELGDSALYLCASSTSTGPGELFFGEGSRLTVL.

The rearrangement links TRBV7-6 to TRBJ2-1, with D possibly being TRBD1 (7 bases). Trimming cost V 4 bases and J 3 bases, with 16 bases left between them. In germline, CDR1 is SGHVS, CDR2 FNYEAQ. The CDR3 covers 16 residues. In DNA form, the CDR3 reads TGTGCCAGCAGCTCGCAGGGGGGCCTTTACTACAATGAGCAGTTCTTC. This sequence encodes CASSSQGGLYYNEQFF.

V is TRBV7-3 and J is TRBJ1-6; 10 bases are a match to TRBD1. Germline V gene data show CDR1 as SGHTA and CDR2 as FQGTGA. J gave up 6 bases and V 5 bases, and 1 base lay outside the gene matches. The CDR3 has 14 residues. The CDR3 loop reads CASSRQGANSPLHF. Here the CDR3 DNA reads TGTGCCAGCAGCAGACAGGGGGCTAATTCACCCCTCCACTTT.

V gene TRBV5-1 combines with J gene TRBJ1-1, with 7 bases that match TRBD1. CDR1 is SGHRS, CDR2 YFSETQ, per germline. CDR3 length: 12 residues. The V gene end was trimmed by 4 bases and the J gene end by 8 bases; junction bases not matched to a gene: 5. CDR3 coding DNA: TGCGCCAGCAGCCCTACAGGGGAGGAAGCTTTCTTT. This sequence encodes CASSPTGEEAFF.